The 20 T cell receptor beta chains below come from one sample, sequenced in a study of T cells in Graves' hyperthyroidism and ophthalmopathy. Amplified TCR beta CDR3 regions came from RNA transcripts. When the TCR CDR3 underwent first-round RT-PCR, the HTBI primer set was used. TCRdb independently ran MiXCR on the multiplex PCR reads; one entry per CDR3 protein. Of 500,000 to 600,000 distinct CDR3 sequences in the sample, about 20% were seen once. Material: blood. Source of these receptors: a man aged 35 to 55 with Graves' ophthalmopathy.

This clonotype has only a few counts. V is TRBV20-1 and J is TRBJ2-7, with 8 bases aligning to TRBD1. V shed 7 bases and J 5 bases; nucleotides not matched to a gene: 7. The CDR3 totals 12 residues. In germline, CDR1 is DFQATT, CDR2 SNEGSKA (reference sequence). This chain's CDR3 is CSGSGGQNEQYF. The CDR3 DNA reads as TGCAGTGGATCAGGGGGCCAGAACGAGCAGTACTTC.

The CDR3 region has the DNA TGTGCCAGCAGTGAGATGGGACAGGGGGCGGCGGCTTTCTTT. Translation: CASSEMGQGAAAFF. This sequence joins TRBV6-1 and TRBJ1-1; 12 bases are shared with TRBD1. J was trimmed by 11 bases and V by 3 bases; bases with no gene match: 7. The germline V gene has CDR1 MNHNS and CDR2 SASEGT. The CDR3 covers 14 residues.

Concerning this clonotype: This clone may be a read error of a much larger clone one base away. The chain carries TRBV7-2 and TRBJ2-3, with 9 bases that match TRBD1. This CDR3 has 15 amino acids. The trim removed 6 bases at V and 5 bases at J, leaving 9 bases unmatched. Germline CDR1 SGHTA, CDR2 FQGNSA. CDR3 nucleotides: TGTGCCAGCAGGCCCGAGACAGGGGGGAGAGATACGCAGTATTTT. This encodes CASRPETGGRDTQYF.

In this sample, this clonotype turned up a few times. The chain employs TRBV10-3 and TRBJ1-1, with 10 bases identical to TRBD1. V dropped 6 bases and J dropped 3; count of bases not matched to a gene: 4. CDR3 size: 14 residues. Per the germline V gene, CDR1 is ENHRY and CDR2 is SYGVKD. DNA of the CDR3: TGTGCCATCAGGGTGACAGGGGGCCACACTGAAGCTTTCTTT. This translates into CAIRVTGGHTEAFF.

The chain joins TRBV29-1 to TRBJ2-3; D gene uncertain. Germline values: CDR1 SQVTM, CDR2 ANQGSEA. Trimming left V 7 bases short and J 1 base short, with 6 bases between. The CDR3 has 11 residues. In DNA form, the CDR3 reads TGCAGCGGCCTCCGCACAGATACGCAGTATTTT. Its translation: CSGLRTDTQYF.

The genes are TRBV27 and TRBJ1-2; 7 positions match TRBD1. The V segment lost 6 bases and the J segment 4 bases; nucleotides outside the gene matches: 17. Germline V CDR1 and CDR2: MNHEY, SMNVEV (reference sequence). CDR3 length equals 17 residues. CDR3 sequence: CASRGNRDRGIGYGYTF. CDR3 bases: TGTGCCAGCAGGGGGAACCGGGACAGAGGGATCGGCTATGGCTACACCTTC.

This clonotype was recorded a few times. The chain combines TRBV7-2 with TRBJ1-2, with D possibly being TRBD1 (5 bases). In germline, CDR1 is SGHTA, CDR2 FQGNSA. The CDR3 sequence is 15 residues long. The germline V and J ends were trimmed by 1 base and 3 bases, with 12 bases remaining between them. CDR3 DNA: TGTGCCAGCAGCTTAGGTGGGGGAGAGGACTATGGCTACACCTTC. Amino acids: CASSLGGGEDYGYTF. Combining the CDR3 with reference TRBV7-2 and TRBJ1-2 gives the whole variable domain GAGVSQSPSNKVTEKGKDVELRCDPISGHTALYWYRQSLGQGLEFLIYFQGNSAPDKSGLPSDRFSAERTGGSVSTLTIQRTQQEDSAVYLCASSLGGGEDYGYTFGSGTRLTVV.

This clonotype was detected a few times. The chain links TRBV5-4 to TRBJ2-3; 7 bases align to TRBD1. The V and J ends lost 4 bases and 4 bases, in that order; junction bases with no gene match: 9. CDR3 size: 15 residues. CDR1 is SGHNT, CDR2 YYREEE, per germline (reference sequence). As DNA, the CDR3 is TGTGCCAGCAGCCGGAGAGAGGGGGCGGCAGATACGCAGTATTTT. Translating it yields CASSRREGAADTQYF.

This clonotype showed up many times. The rearrangement uses TRBV11-2 and TRBJ2-3; 13 nucleotides align to TRBD2. This CDR3 is built from 18 residues. With V trimmed by 0 bases and J by 5 bases, 8 bases remained unmatched. Germline V gives CDR1 SGHAT, CDR2 FQNNGV. In nucleotides, the CDR3 is TGTGCCAGCAGCTTAGAGGGGACTAGCGGGGTTTATCGAGATACGCAGTATTTT. Translation: CASSLEGTSGVYRDTQYF.

This sequence joins TRBV9 and TRBJ2-5; possibly TRBD2 for D (6 bases). This CDR3 comprises 15 residues. V was cut by 0 bases and J by 4 bases, with 13 bases left in between. The germline gives CDR1 SGDLS, CDR2 YYNGEE. In nucleotides, the CDR3 is TGTGCCAGCAGCGTAGAGACTAGTATGGGAGAGACCCAGTACTTC. Translated: CASSVETSMGETQYF.

This clonotype occurred many times. The rearrangement links TRBV6-1 to TRBJ1-6; 7 bases agree with TRBD1. CDR3 length: 16 residues. CDR1 is MNHNS, CDR2 SASEGT, per germline. The V segment lost 6 bases and the J segment 3 bases; nucleotides outside the gene matches: 8. CDR3 protein: CASRSTGIGYNSPLHF. The CDR3 region has the DNA TGTGCCAGCAGATCGACAGGGATAGGCTATAATTCACCCCTCCACTTT.

This sequence joins TRBV7-6 and TRBJ1-3, with TRBD1 as a possible D gene (5 bases). The germline V gene has CDR1 SGHVS and CDR2 FNYEAQ. CDR3 length: 17 amino acids. Trimming cost V 3 bases and J 2 bases, with 17 bases left between them. CDR3 sequence (DNA): TGTGCCAGCAGCTTGGGATCCGGTAGGGACGCTGGAAACACCATATATTTT. Translating gives CASSLGSGRDAGNTIYF. Combining the CDR3 with reference TRBV7-6 and TRBJ1-3 gives the whole variable domain GAGVSQSPRYKVTKRGQDVALRCDPISGHVSLYWYRQALGQGPEFLTYFNYEAQQDKSGLPNDRFSAERPEGSISTLTIQRTEQRDSAMYRCASSLGSGRDAGNTIYFGEGSWLTVV.

This clonotype was counted a few times. J is TRBJ2-1 and V is TRBV7-9; 13 nucleotides match TRBD2. Germline trimming cut 5 bases from V and 8 bases from J; bases unmatched to any gene: 9. The CDR3 spans 16 residues. CDR1 is SEHNR, CDR2 FQNEAQ, per germline (reference sequence). CDR3 nucleotide sequence: TGTGCCAGCAGCCCGGGACTAGCGGGGCGTCCCGATGAGCAGTTCTTC. Protein sequence: CASSPGLAGRPDEQFF.

This sequence joins TRBV6-2 or TRBV6-3 and TRBJ2-5; 12 bases match TRBD2. There are 13 residues in the CDR3. V lost 10 bases to trimming and J lost 5 bases; unmatched junction nucleotides: 5. Per germline, CDR1 MNHEY and CDR2 SVGEGT. In DNA, the CDR3 is TGTGCCACTAGCGGGGGGGTCCGGGAGACCCAGTACTTC. This encodes CATSGGVRETQYF.

This clonotype has only a few counts. The V and J genes are TRBV4-3 and TRBJ2-5; no clear D. V was clipped by 2 bases and J by 1 base, with 11 bases between them. The CDR3 is 15 amino acids. The germline V gene has CDR1 LGHNA and CDR2 YSLEER. CDR3 in DNA: TGCGCCAGCAGCCAATCAAGCGACATCCAAGAGACCCAGTACTTC. Amino acids: CASSQSSDIQETQYF.

This clonotype was detected ten times or more. The chain uses TRBV12-3 or TRBV12-4 and TRBJ2-4; TRBD2 agrees at 9 bases. V lost 4 bases and J lost 1; bases outside the gene matches: 8. The CDR3 spans 17 residues. The CDR3 region has the DNA TGTGCCAGCAGTTCCGGGGCTAGCGGGGTGGCCAAAAACATTCAGTACTTC. This translates into CASSSGASGVAKNIQYF.

V and J are TRBV5-1 and TRBJ2-1; no reliable D call. This CDR3 region has 14 residues. Trimming shortened V by 2 bases and J by 9 bases, and 15 bases separated the two germline ends. Germline loops: CDR1 SGHRS, CDR2 YFSETQ. The CDR3 region is CASSFPAGNAEQFF. CDR3 nucleotide sequence: TGCGCCAGCAGCTTTCCCGCCGGTAACGCTGAGCAGTTCTTC.

This rearrangement joins TRBV5-1 to TRBJ1-1, with unresolved D. V lost 5 bases to trimming and J lost 5 bases, with 16 bases between them. Germline lookup yields CDR1 SGHRS and CDR2 YFSETQ. The CDR3 has 14 amino acids. The CDR3 loop reads CASRQRALGTEAFF. CDR3 nucleotides: TGCGCCAGCAGACAAAGGGCTTTAGGGACTGAAGCTTTCTTT.

This clonotype has a handful of counts. The chain has TRBV19 and TRBJ2-2; the match to TRBD2 covers 9 bases. The CDR3 extends over 17 amino acids. Trimming took 6 bases from V and 3 from J; bases not matched to a gene: 11. Germline V lookup: CDR1 LNHDA, CDR2 SQIVND (reference sequence). This chain's CDR3 is CASSHPQLAGYTGELFF. CDR3 nucleotides: TGTGCCAGTAGCCATCCCCAGCTAGCGGGGTACACCGGGGAGCTGTTTTTT.

This clonotype came up many times. The genes are TRBV12-3 or TRBV12-4 and TRBJ1-1; D is ambiguous. The V end was cut by 3 bases, the J end by 1 base, with 9 bases between. CDR3 length: 14 residues. Written as DNA, the CDR3 is TGTGCCAGCAGTTTCCAAACGACGAACACTGAAGCTTTCTTT. Protein: CASSFQTTNTEAFF.